The T cell receptor beta chain described here comes from a study of T cell responses to AZD1222 COVID-19 vaccine. This clone was detected only once. Its antigen remains unidentified. Findings of the study overall: Only a handful of AZD1222 recipients were seropositive at baseline. Vaccine-associated CD4 TCRs spanned spike, dominant at 160-218 and 743-854. Donors skewed white British and female; clonal diversity was possibly underestimated. Scientists sampled the repertoires only once the peak T cell response had passed.

Here immunoSEQ multiplex PCR was the method, and the copy in TCRdb shows in-frame clones only, minus some. The sample holds roughly 93,000 clones, 80% to 90% seen once. Germline V lookup: CDR1 MNHEY, CDR2 SMNVEV (reference sequence). Trimming removed 5 bases from V and 2 bases from J, with 15 bases in between. This CDR3 is built from 15 residues. The chain combines TRBV27 with TRBJ1-2, with D possibly being TRBD1 (6 bases). The sequencing used peripheral blood, collected on day 0 of AZD1222 vaccination. The sequence derives from an adult in good health. DNA for the CDR3: TGTGCCAGCAGTCCCCTTAACAGGGTGAACTATGGCTACACCTTC. Its protein is CASSPLNRVNYGYTF.